These 10 T cell receptor beta chains were all obtained from the same sample, sequenced in a study of T cell clonotyping in hematopoietic cell transplantation. Clones were read by immunoSEQ multiplex PCR, and TCRdb kept only the in-frame ones, dropping some. The sample holds just under 3,500 clones; about 70% are singletons and the top ten take 5% to 6.5%. The sample here was peripheral blood mononuclear cells, taken 30 days after allogeneic stem cell transplant. Receptors originate from a male patient aged 40-50 years who had an allogeneic stem cell transplant from an unrelated donor, so the T cells may come from the graft donor. Some clones in this sample may be carry-over from other donors' samples.

This clone was seen just once. One junction end disagrees with the germline gene, perhaps due to a read error. V usage is TRBV19 and J usage is TRBJ1-2; a possible D gene is TRBD1 (5 bases). CDR3 length: 13 amino acids. Germline V gene lookup returns CDR1 LNHDA and CDR2 SQIVND (reference sequence). CDR3 region: CASSIPGSRSLAF. The CDR3 DNA reads as TGTGCCAGTAGTATACCAGGGTCCCGAAGTCTAGCCTTC.

The chain couples TRBV11-2 to TRBJ1-3; TRBD1 might be the D (6 bases). Trimming took 5 bases from V and 0 from J, leaving 11 bases between them. Germline V lookup: CDR1 SGHAT, CDR2 FQNNGV. The CDR3 is 15 amino acids. The CDR3 DNA sequence: TGTGCCAGCAGCCTCAGGGGTACCTCTGGAAACACCATATATTTT. Residues: CASSLRGTSGNTIYF.

This chain links TRBV4-3 with TRBJ1-2; D is possibly TRBD1 (5 bases). Germline lookup yields CDR1 LGHNA and CDR2 YSLEER. The CDR3 length is 15 residues. Deletions cut 0 bases from V and 3 bases from J, with 11 bases between. The CDR3 DNA follows: TGCGCCAGCAGCCAAGAAAGAGGGGTCCACTATGGCTACACCTTC. Translating it yields CASSQERGVHYGYTF.

The chain combines TRBV11-2 with TRBJ2-7; D is uncertain. The germline V gene encodes CDR1 SGHAT and CDR2 FQNNGV. The V end lost 1 base, the J end lost 0 bases, and 4 bases lay between the germline ends. The CDR3 extends over 13 amino acids. CDR3 in DNA: TGTGCCAGCAGCTTAGGGACCTCCTACGAGCAGTACTTC. Its protein product is CASSLGTSYEQYF.

In its sample, this clone was seen once. The chain has TRBV5-1 and TRBJ2-7; D tentatively reads TRBD1 or TRBD2 (5 bases each). The CDR3 totals 14 residues. V was shortened by 4 bases and J by 5 bases, with 16 bases between the two germline ends. Looked up from germline, CDR1 is SGHRS and CDR2 is YFSETQ. The CDR3 loop is CASSMQGEVNEQYF. CDR3 coding DNA: TGCGCCAGCAGCATGCAGGGAGAGGTTAACGAGCAGTACTTC.

This chain links TRBV30 with TRBJ2-1; D unclear. Germline CDR1 GTSNPN, CDR2 SVGIG (reference sequence). The CDR3 sequence is 12 residues long. V shed 2 bases and J shed 8 bases, with 10 bases lying between them. The CDR3 loop is CAWSLERDEQFF. DNA of the CDR3: TGTGCCTGGAGTCTTGAGCGCGATGAGCAGTTCTTC.

The V gene is TRBV27, the J gene TRBJ2-6, with 10 bases identical to TRBD1. This CDR3 comprises 18 residues. V lost 5 bases, J lost 0 bases, and 7 bases stayed unmatched. Germline V gene lookup returns CDR1 MNHEY and CDR2 SMNVEV (reference sequence). CDR3 residues: CASSSTGTGDSGANVLTF. CDR3 DNA: TGTGCCAGCAGTAGCACCGGGACAGGGGACTCTGGGGCCAACGTCCTGACTTTC.

This clone was picked up one time. This sequence joins TRBV29-1 and TRBJ1-1; D gene uncertain. V was shortened by 6 bases and J by 1 base, with 12 bases between the two germline ends. The CDR3 is made up of 13 amino acids. Germline V gives CDR1 SQVTM, CDR2 ANQGSEA. CDR3 residues: CSVVRGGNTEAFF. The CDR3 coding sequence is TGCAGCGTCGTCCGGGGAGGGAACACTGAAGCTTTCTTT.

CDR3 in amino acids: CASSMGQGPQHF. The CDR3 coding sequence is TGTGCCAGTAGTATGGGGCAGGGGCCCCAGCATTTT. This rearrangement joins TRBV19 to TRBJ1-5; D is possibly TRBD1 (5 bases). CDR1 and CDR2 from the germline V gene are LNHDA and SQIVND (reference sequence). The CDR3 contains 12 residues. V gave up 3 bases and J gave up 9 bases, with 9 bases separating them.

The J gene is TRBJ1-5, the V gene TRBV7-8; possible D gene TRBD1, 6 bases. CDR3 length: 15 residues. CDR1 and CDR2 (germline): SGHVS, FQNEAQ. Trimming took 6 bases from V and 9 from J, leaving 21 bases between them. This CDR3 is CASSPQGPLYGPQHF. The CDR3 DNA is TGTGCCAGCAGTCCACAGGGTCCCTTGTATGGGCCCCAGCATTTT.